Following are 14 T cell receptor beta chains from one sample sequenced in a study of blood T cell repertoires in COVID-19. Sequenced by immunoSEQ multiplex PCR; TCRdb stores in-frame clones only, minus some. The data hold 250,000 to 300,000 clones, with roughly 93% observed a single time. Sequencing was performed on PBMCs or T cells enriched from blood (not recorded which). These receptors came from a woman aged 40 to 55 with acute COVID-19.

This clone turned up a few times. V usage is TRBV4-2 and J usage is TRBJ2-2, with D possibly TRBD1 on 6 matching bases. Germline assignment: CDR1 LGHNA and CDR2 YNFKEQ. The CDR3 runs to 14 residues. The V end was cut by 0 bases, the J end by 6 bases, with 8 bases between. This chain's CDR3 is CASSQDAGAGELFF. The CDR3 DNA follows: TGTGCCAGCAGCCAAGACGCAGGGGCCGGGGAGCTGTTTTTT.

The chain employs TRBV5-5 and TRBJ1-6; D is ambiguous. The CDR3 length is 13 residues. The germline V and J ends were trimmed by 4 bases and 13 bases, with 15 bases remaining between them. The germline gives CDR1 SGHKS, CDR2 YYEKEE (reference sequence). The CDR3 here is CASSPGGSLPLHF. In DNA form, the CDR3 reads TGTGCCAGCAGCCCCGGAGGCTCGCTCCCCCTCCACTTT.

The V call is TRBV3-1 (or the pseudogene TRBV3-2), the J call TRBJ1-6; D gene uncertain. Germline CDR1 reads LGHDT; CDR2 reads YNNKEL (reference sequence). The CDR3 sequence is 13 residues long. V gave up 4 bases and J gave up 7 bases, with 8 bases separating them. CDR3 sequence reads: CASSRYSNSPLHF. In DNA, the CDR3 is TGTGCCAGCAGCCGCTACAGCAATTCACCCCTCCACTTT.

This clone was counted a single time. This chain uses TRBV11-1 with TRBJ2-7, with D possibly being TRBD1 (5 bases). Germline V gene lookup returns CDR1 SGHAT and CDR2 FQDESV (reference sequence). The CDR3 spans 15 residues. Trimming took 0 bases from V and 1 from J, leaving 10 bases between them. The CDR3 loop is CASSLAPGPSYEQYF. The CDR3 DNA is TGTGCCAGCAGCTTAGCGCCAGGGCCATCCTACGAGCAGTACTTC. Combining the CDR3 with reference TRBV11-1 and TRBJ2-7 gives the whole variable domain EAEVAQSPRYKITEKSQAVAFWCDPISGHATLYWYRQILGQGPELLVQFQDESVVDDSQLPKDRFSAERLKGVDSTLKIQPAELGDSAMYLCASSLAPGPSYEQYFGPGTRLTVT.

This rearrangement joins TRBV5-5 to TRBJ1-1; the D gene is possibly TRBD1 (5 bases). V dropped 1 base and J dropped 1 base, with 5 bases sitting between them. CDR3 size: 13 residues. Germline V CDR1 and CDR2: SGHKS, YYEKEE (reference sequence). CDR3 sequence reads: CASSLRGNTEAFF. The CDR3, as DNA: TGTGCCAGCAGCTTGAGGGGGAACACTGAAGCTTTCTTT.

The genes are TRBV5-5 and TRBJ1-2; no definite D call. The CDR3 length is 13 residues. Germline V gives CDR1 SGHKS, CDR2 YYEKEE (reference sequence). V shed 1 base and J shed 8 bases, with 12 bases lying between them. Written as DNA, the CDR3 is TGTGCCAGCAGCTTGAATGTAGAGCTAGGCTACACCTTC. Protein product: CASSLNVELGYTF.

This clone was counted between two and nine times. This rearrangement joins TRBV6-5 to TRBJ2-1; TRBD1 is a possible D gene (6 bases). The CDR3 is made up of 14 amino acids. Trimming took off 5 bases at V and 7 bases at J, with 15 bases between the two ends. CDR1 is MNHEY and CDR2 is SVGAGI in the germline V gene. This CDR3 reads CASSLQGWTNEQFF. The CDR3 DNA follows: TGTGCCAGCAGTCTACAGGGTTGGACTAATGAGCAGTTCTTC.

This clone was seen a few times. Other DNA sequences from this sample encode an identical CDR3 as well. The rearrangement uses TRBV24-1 and TRBJ1-1, with no clear D. In germline, CDR1 is KGHDR, CDR2 SFDVKD. This CDR3 contains 13 residues. Trimming left V 1 base short and J 1 base short, with 3 bases between. The CDR3 DNA is TGTGCCACCAGTGATTTTCGGAACACTGAAGCTTTCTTT. Amino acids: CATSDFRNTEAFF.

The chain couples TRBV18 to TRBJ2-1; 9 positions match TRBD1. Per the germline V gene, CDR1 is KGHSH and CDR2 is LQKENI. The CDR3 has 15 residues. V was clipped by 4 bases and J by 4 bases; unmatched bases: 5. DNA for the CDR3: TGTGCCAGCTCACGTACAGGGGGCGGGTACAATGAGCAGTTCTTC. Residues: CASSRTGGGYNEQFF. Complete variable domain (other parts from reference TRBV18 and TRBJ2-1): NAGVMQNPRHLVRRRGQEARLRCSPMKGHSHVYWYRQLPEEGLKFMVYLQKENIIDESGMPKERFSAEFPKEGPSILRIQQVVRGDSAAYFCASSRTGGGYNEQFFGPGTRLTVL.

The V and J genes are TRBV28 and TRBJ1-3, with TRBD1 identical over 9 bases. After removal of 3 bases from V and 4 bases from J, the junction contained 7 bases not matched to a gene. This CDR3 has 16 amino acids. Germline V gene data show CDR1 as MDHEN and CDR2 as SYDVKM. CDR3 amino acids: CASSFTGTGIGNTIYF. In nucleotides, the CDR3 is TGTGCCAGCAGTTTTACCGGGACAGGGATAGGAAACACCATATATTTT. Variable domain in full (rest from reference TRBV28 and TRBJ1-3): DVKVTQSSRYLVKRTGEKVFLECVQDMDHENMFWYRQDPGLGLRLIYFSYDVKMKEKGDIPEGYSVSREKKERFSLILESASTNQTSMYLCASSFTGTGIGNTIYFGEGSWLTVV.

The CDR3 DNA reads as TGTGCCAGCAGCTTAGCGCGGCAGAACACGAACTATGGCTACACCTTC. It codes for CASSLARQNTNYGYTF. The chain recombines TRBV7-9 with TRBJ1-2; D gene uncertain. CDR1 SEHNR and CDR2 FQNEAQ come from the germline V gene (reference sequence). V gave up 0 bases and J gave up 2 bases, with 13 bases separating them. The length of the CDR3 is 16 residues. The full variable domain, rest sourced from reference TRBV7-9 and TRBJ1-2, is DTGVSQNPRHKITKRGQNVTFRCDPISEHNRLYWYRQTLGQGPEFLTYFQNEAQLEKSRLLSDRFSAERPKGSFSTLEIQRTEQGDSAMYLCASSLARQNTNYGYTFGSGTRLTVV.

This chain joins TRBV28 and TRBJ1-1, with D perhaps TRBD1 (6 bases). The V end lost 6 bases, the J end lost 1 base, and 12 bases lay between the germline ends. In germline, CDR1 is MDHEN, CDR2 SYDVKM. The CDR3 extends over 14 amino acids. CDR3 coding DNA: TGTGCCAGCAGCCCCAGGGGACGGAACACTGAAGCTTTCTTT. Its protein is CASSPRGRNTEAFF. Supplemented by reference TRBV28 and TRBJ1-1, the full variable domain reads DVKVTQSSRYLVKRTGEKVFLECVQDMDHENMFWYRQDPGLGLRLIYFSYDVKMKEKGDIPEGYSVSREKKERFSLILESASTNQTSMYLCASSPRGRNTEAFFGQGTRLTVV.

This chain uses TRBV5-6 with TRBJ1-2, with 10 nucleotides matching TRBD1. With 4 bases clipped from V and 4 bases from J, the junction kept 4 bases outside the gene matches. Per germline, CDR1 SGHDT and CDR2 YYEEEE. This CDR3 region has 14 residues. The CDR3 loop reads CASSPTGGGYGYTF. The CDR3 DNA is TGTGCCAGCAGCCCGACAGGGGGCGGCTATGGCTACACCTTC. The whole variable domain, remainder taken from reference TRBV5-6 and TRBJ1-2, is DAGVTQSPTHLIKTRGQQVTLRCSPKSGHDTVSWYQQALGQGPQFIFQYYEEEERQRGNFPDRFSGHQFPNYSSELNVNALLLGDSALYLCASSPTGGGYGYTFGSGTRLTVV.

CDR3 residues: CASSTDRQTYNEQFF. The CDR3 region has the DNA TGTGCCAGCAGTACGGACAGGCAGACCTACAATGAGCAGTTCTTC. The V and J genes are TRBV6-5 and TRBJ2-1; 7 nucleotides agree with TRBD1. Germline trimming cut 5 bases from V and 2 bases from J; bases unmatched to any gene: 6. This CDR3 has 15 amino acids. The germline CDR1 and CDR2 sequences are MNHEY and SVGAGI.